This T cell receptor (beta chain) was observed in a study of T cell changes during pregnancy in multiple sclerosis. Only in-frame clones appear in the TCRdb table, and some are missing; sequencing was by immunoSEQ multiplex PCR. This repertoire shows about 59,000 clones, nearly 95% found once; its top ten account for about 2.6%. Germline-derived CDR1 and CDR2 are WSHSY and SAAADI. This CDR3 is built from 15 residues. V lost 4 bases and J lost 2, with 15 bases in between. The chain links TRBV10-2 to TRBJ2-7; D perhaps matches TRBD1 (7 bases). The input for sequencing was CD8+ T cells from peripheral blood mononuclear cells, taken in the third trimester of pregnancy. The receptor's source is a female donor with multiple sclerosis, enrolled in a pregnancy study. For the CDR3, the DNA is TGCGCCAGCAGTGTTGGTGGAGGGGGCACCTACGAGCAGTACTTC. Protein sequence: CASSVGGGGTYEQYF.